A selection of T cell receptor beta chains follows, all from one sample in a study of blood T cell repertoires in COVID-19. Assay: immunoSEQ multiplex PCR; the TCRdb copy retains only in-frame clones and omits some. The repertoire holds 400,000 or so clones, with around 87% as singletons. The sequenced material came from PBMCs or T cells enriched from blood (not recorded which). The receptors originated from a man under 40 who had recovered from COVID-19. Each CDR3 is given with its conserved first and last residue. D genes are given only for firm matches. Not every row has a clone size; where given, it reads once, few, many or a size class.

TRBJ2-7 TRBV27 TRBD2 NA TGTGCCAGCAGTTTATTCTCCCCTAGCGGGAGCCCCTACGAGCAGTACTTC CASSLFSPSGSPYEQYF
TRBJ1-2 TRBV16 NA NA TGTGCCAGCAGCCAATTGGCCTCCTTGGATGGCTACACCTTC CASSQLASLDGYTF
TRBJ1-1 TRBV5-4 NA once TGTGCCAGCTCCCGCAGGGAGGGCACTGAAGCTTTCTTT CASSRREGTEAFF
TRBJ2-3 TRBV10-2 TRBD2 once TGCGCCAGCAGGCTAGCGGGAGGGGGCACAGATACGCAGTATTTT CASRLAGGGTDTQYF
TRBJ2-7 TRBV7-2 NA NA TGTGCCAGCAGCTTAACGGACAGTAATTACGAGCAGTACTTC CASSLTDSNYEQYF
TRBJ1-4 TRBV18 TRBD1 NA TGTGCCAGCTCACTCGGGACAGATGCAACTAATGAAAAACTGTTTTTT CASSLGTDATNEKLFF
TRBJ2-1 TRBV24-1 NA NA TGTGCCACCAGTGACTCCCCCCGAACTAGGAATGAGCAGTTCTTC CATSDSPRTRNEQFF
TRBJ2-3 TRBV18 TRBD2 NA TGTGCCAGCTCACCGCGGTTAGCGGGAGACGATACGCAGTATTTT CASSPRLAGDDTQYF
TRBJ1-6 TRBV11-2 NA NA TGTGCCAGCAGCTTAGGCCGGACAGTGAATTCACCCCTCCACTTT CASSLGRTVNSPLHF
TRBJ2-3 TRBV18 NA NA TGTGCCAGCTCACCACGTCTCGGGATTCCTGCCTCTAGCACAGATACGCAGTATTTT CASSPRLGIPASSTDTQYF
TRBJ2-1 TRBV2 TRBD1 NA TGTGCCAGCCGACAGGGAAAGCAGTTCTTC CASRQGKQFF
TRBJ1-1 TRBV13 NA once TGTGCCAGCAGCGAACGACAGCACACTGAAGCTTTCTTT CASSERQHTEAFF
TRBJ2-7 TRBV3-1/TRBV3-2 NA NA TGTGCCAGCAGCCAAACCGGATATCCTAGTGAGCAGTACTTC CASSQTGYPSEQYF
TRBJ1-2 TRBV4-2 TRBD1 NA TGTGCCAGCAGCCAAGATACTATTGGGACAGAAACTGGCTACACCTTC CASSQDTIGTETGYTF
TRBJ2-7 TRBV24-1 TRBD1 NA TGTGCCACCAGTGCCACAAACAGGGGTTATGGGCAGTACTTC CATSATNRGYGQYF
TRBJ1-6 TRBV7-8 NA NA TGTGCCAGCAGCTTACTTACCGTGGGGGCAGGGCGTAATTCACCCCTCCACTTT CASSLLTVGAGRNSPLHF
TRBJ2-3 TRBV15 NA NA TGTGCCACCAGTAGGTTGGGAGTCTCAGATACGCAGTATTTT CATSRLGVSDTQYF
TRBJ1-2 TRBV2 NA few TGTGCCAGCAGTGGACAGGACTATGGCTACACCTTC CASSGQDYGYTF
TRBJ2-7 TRBV7-9 NA NA TGTGCCAGCAGCCGCCCCCGGGCGGGTCTAACCGGAGAGCAGTACTTC CASSRPRAGLTGEQYF
TRBJ1-1 TRBV3-1/TRBV3-2 TRBD1 NA TGTGCCAGCAGCCATGCAACAGGGGGTTCGCTGGCCGTGGCTTTCTTT CASSHATGGSLAVAFF
TRBJ2-7 TRBV5-5 TRBD2 NA TGTGCCAGCACACAAATTCTAAGGGGGCCGATTAGCGGGAGTACCTACGAGCAGTACTTC CASTQILRGPISGSTYEQYF
TRBJ2-2 TRBV10-3 TRBD1 NA TGTGCCATCACTCAAGGGCAGGGGGCCACCGGGGAGCTGTTTTTT CAITQGQGATGELFF
TRBJ2-7 TRBV7-8 NA NA TGTGCCAGCAGCTTAGCCCTCGCCTCGGACACATCTTCCTACGAGCAGTACTTC CASSLALASDTSSYEQYF
TRBJ2-1 TRBV7-6 TRBD2 NA TGTGCCAGCAGCTTAGGGTCTAGCGGGGGGGATGAGCAGTTCTTC CASSLGSSGGDEQFF
TRBJ2-7 TRBV27 NA NA TGTGCCAGCAGTACCAACTTTCAGGGCTACGAGCAGTACTTC CASSTNFQGYEQYF
TRBJ2-5 TRBV25-1 TRBD2 NA TGTGCCAGCAGTGACTACCCCTCCCTAGCGGAACAAGAGACCCAGTACTTC CASSDYPSLAEQETQYF
TRBJ1-6 TRBV5-6 NA NA TGTGCCAGCAGCTGGGAGCCCGGCGGGGATTCACCCCTCCACTTT CASSWEPGGDSPLHF
TRBJ2-7 TRBV30 TRBD2 NA TGTGCCTGGGGGACTAGACCTACGAGCGAGCAGTACTTC CAWGTRPTSEQYF
TRBJ1-4 TRBV19 TRBD1 NA TGTGCCGCAGGCAGGGGACAGGGTGGAGAAAAACTGTTTTTT CAAGRGQGGEKLFF
TRBJ2-7 TRBV19 TRBD2 many TGTGCCAGCACTAGCGGTCCAGGCTACGAGCAGTACTTC CASTSGPGYEQYF
TRBJ1-5 TRBV19 TRBD1 NA TGTGCCAGTAGTAAGGGGGCGGATTTTCAGCCCCAGCATTTT CASSKGADFQPQHF
TRBJ1-1 TRBV4-2 TRBD1 NA TGTGCCAGCAGCCGAGCAACAGGGGACACTGAAGCTTTCTTT CASSRATGDTEAFF
TRBJ1-2 TRBV5-6 NA NA TGTGCCAGCAGCTTTGGGACTGAGTGGGGCTACACCTTC CASSFGTEWGYTF
TRBJ2-5 TRBV3-1/TRBV3-2 TRBD2 few TGTGCCAGCAGCCCCCGGACTAGCGGAACCCAAGAGACCCAGTACTTC CASSPRTSGTQETQYF
TRBJ2-3 TRBV5-1 TRBD1 NA TGCGCCAGCAGCTTGGGACAGGGATTTCGTCATCGAGACACAGATACGCAGTATTTT CASSLGQGFRHRDTDTQYF
TRBJ2-7 TRBV15 NA NA TGTGCCACCAGCAGTAGTTATTCAGCGTCAGAGCAGTACTTC CATSSSYSASEQYF
TRBJ2-3 TRBV5-1 TRBD1 NA TGCGCCAGCAGCTTGGGGATGGCGGACAGGGGAGCAGATACGCAGTATTTT CASSLGMADRGADTQYF
TRBJ1-5 TRBV6-6 NA once TGTGCCAGCAGAAAAACCGGGGGTAGCAATCAGCCCCAGCATTTT CASRKTGGSNQPQHF
TRBJ2-7 TRBV7-9 NA NA TGTGCCAGCAGCCGGGGGAAGTCCTACGAGCAGTACTTC CASSRGKSYEQYF
TRBJ2-7 TRBV19 NA NA TGTGCCAGTAGTATTGGGTCGGGGTACGAGCAGTACTTC CASSIGSGYEQYF
TRBJ2-5 TRBV18 TRBD2 NA TGTGCCAGCTCCCCCGAACTAGCGGGAGAGACCCAGTACTTC CASSPELAGETQYF
TRBJ1-1 TRBV28 NA NA TGTGCCAGCAGACCGGACGGACAGCAGGAAGCTTTCTTT CASRPDGQQEAFF
TRBJ2-5 TRBV28 NA NA TGTGCCAGCAGTTTGCGAGAGACCCAGTACTTC CASSLRETQYF
TRBJ1-1 TRBV28 NA once TGCCAGGTGGCGGGCTCCCTTAACACTGAAGCTTTCTTT CQVAGSLNTEAFF